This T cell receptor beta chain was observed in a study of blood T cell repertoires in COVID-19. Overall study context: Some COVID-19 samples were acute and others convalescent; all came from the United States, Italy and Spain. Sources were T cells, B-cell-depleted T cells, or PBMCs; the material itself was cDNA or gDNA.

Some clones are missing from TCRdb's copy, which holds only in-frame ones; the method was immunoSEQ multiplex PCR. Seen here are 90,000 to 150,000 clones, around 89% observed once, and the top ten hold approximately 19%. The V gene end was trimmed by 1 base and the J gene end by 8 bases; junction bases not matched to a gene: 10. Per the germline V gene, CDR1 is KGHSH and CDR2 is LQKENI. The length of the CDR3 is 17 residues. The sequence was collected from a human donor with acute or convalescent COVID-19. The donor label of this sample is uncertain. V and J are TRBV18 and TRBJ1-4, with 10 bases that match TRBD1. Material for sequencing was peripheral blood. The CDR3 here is CASSPLYSGTGDEKLFF. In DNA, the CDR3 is TGTGCCAGCTCACCACTTTATTCCGGGACAGGGGACGAAAAACTGTTTTTT.